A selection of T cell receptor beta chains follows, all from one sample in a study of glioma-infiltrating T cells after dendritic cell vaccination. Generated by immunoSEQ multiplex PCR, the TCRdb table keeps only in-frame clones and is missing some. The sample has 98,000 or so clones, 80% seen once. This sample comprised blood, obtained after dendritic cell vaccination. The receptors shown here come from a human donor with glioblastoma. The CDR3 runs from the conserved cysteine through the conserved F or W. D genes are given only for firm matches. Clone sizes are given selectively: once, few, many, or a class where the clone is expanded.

CDR3nt: TGCGCCAGCAGCCAGCTAGGGCGGGGAAGGGAAGAGACCCAGTACTTC; CDR3aa: CASSQLGRGREETQYF; abundance: .; d_gene: .; j_gene: TRBJ2-5; v_gene: TRBV4-1
CDR3nt: TGCGCCAGCAGCCAGACTAGCGGGTCCTACAATGAGCAGTTCTTC; CDR3aa: CASSQTSGSYNEQFF; abundance: .; d_gene: TRBD2; j_gene: TRBJ2-1; v_gene: TRBV5-1
CDR3nt: TGCGCCAGCAGTGCGGGACAGGGTGATGGCTACACCTTC; CDR3aa: CASSAGQGDGYTF; abundance: .; d_gene: TRBD1; j_gene: TRBJ1-2; v_gene: TRBV10-1
CDR3nt: TGTGCCAGCAATCCCTATGGGGGCCTGGCAGATACGCAGTATTTT; CDR3aa: CASNPYGGLADTQYF; abundance: .; d_gene: .; j_gene: TRBJ2-3; v_gene: TRBV6-6
CDR3nt: TGCAGCGTTGAGGAGCTGTCTTCCTACAATGAGCAGTTCTTC; CDR3aa: CSVEELSSYNEQFF; abundance: .; d_gene: .; j_gene: TRBJ2-1; v_gene: TRBV29-1
CDR3nt: TGTGCCAGCAGTCCGGGACTAGCGGGGGGTGAGCAGTTCTTC; CDR3aa: CASSPGLAGGEQFF; abundance: .; d_gene: TRBD2; j_gene: TRBJ2-1; v_gene: TRBV6-1
CDR3nt: TGTGCCAGCAGCGGGGTACTACTATCCAAAAACATTCAGTACTTC; CDR3aa: CASSGVLLSKNIQYF; abundance: .; d_gene: .; j_gene: TRBJ2-4; v_gene: TRBV2
CDR3nt: TGTGCCAGCAGTTCGGACAGGGGAAACACTGAAGCTTTCTTT; CDR3aa: CASSSDRGNTEAFF; abundance: .; d_gene: .; j_gene: TRBJ1-1; v_gene: TRBV21-1
CDR3nt: TGTGCCAGCAGCTTAGTATTTCGGTGGCAGCCCCAGCATTTT; CDR3aa: CASSLVFRWQPQHF; abundance: once; d_gene: .; j_gene: TRBJ1-5; v_gene: TRBV11-2
CDR3nt: TGCGCCAGCAGCACTGGGGTTTACAGGGAGAGGGACATTCAGTACTTC; CDR3aa: CASSTGVYRERDIQYF; abundance: .; d_gene: .; j_gene: TRBJ2-4; v_gene: TRBV5-1
CDR3nt: TGTGCCAGCATCGTAAGGTTTTTGAGCGGAGCTTTCTTT; CDR3aa: CASIVRFLSGAFF; abundance: .; d_gene: .; j_gene: TRBJ1-1; v_gene: TRBV2
CDR3nt: TGTGCCAGCAGTGGACAGGGGGAGCGGACTGAAGCTTTCTTT; CDR3aa: CASSGQGERTEAFF; abundance: .; d_gene: TRBD1; j_gene: TRBJ1-1; v_gene: TRBV2